These 21 T cell receptor beta chains share one sample of origin, sequenced in a study of blood T cell repertoires in COVID-19. Some clones are missing from TCRdb's copy, which holds only in-frame ones; the method was immunoSEQ multiplex PCR. The table lists 150,000 to 200,000 clones, around 84% of them singletons, with 7% in the top ten. Sequencing was done on a sample of peripheral blood. The receptor set was obtained from a man aged 50-59 years with active or convalescent COVID-19.

The V gene is TRBV6-4, the J gene TRBJ2-1; tentative D call: TRBD2 (6 bases). CDR3 length equals 15 residues. V lost 5 bases and J lost 0, with 11 bases in between. CDR1 and CDR2 from the germline V gene are MRHNA and SNTAGT. DNA for the CDR3: TGTGCCAGCAGTTTAGCGGCCAACTCCTACAATGAGCAGTTCTTC. It codes for CASSLAANSYNEQFF.

The V and J genes are TRBV5-1 and TRBJ1-4; D gene ambiguous. Trimming pared 4 bases from V and 0 bases from J, leaving 13 bases between. This CDR3 is 16 amino acids long. Germline CDR1 SGHRS, CDR2 YFSETQ. CDR3 residues: CASSPNRVATNEKLFF. The CDR3 nucleotides read TGCGCCAGCAGCCCAAACAGAGTTGCAACTAATGAAAAACTGTTTTTT.

The V call is TRBV11-3, the J call TRBJ1-2, with TRBD1 identical over 7 bases. Germline values: CDR1 SGHNT, CDR2 YENEEA. V trimming: 3 bases; J trimming: 5 bases; junction bases outside the gene matches: 3. The CDR3 spans 13 residues. CDR3 region: CASSFDRVYGYTF. The DNA of the CDR3 is TGTGCCAGCAGCTTTGACAGGGTTTATGGCTACACCTTC.

The chain links TRBV9 to TRBJ1-2; tentatively, D is TRBD1 (5 bases). Germline CDR1 is SGDLS and CDR2 is YYNGEE. The V and J ends lost 5 bases and 2 bases respectively, with 16 bases between them. CDR3 length: 15 residues. Here the CDR3 reads CASSMAREGNYGYTF. The CDR3, as DNA: TGTGCCAGCAGTATGGCCAGGGAGGGAAACTATGGCTACACCTTC. Based on the CDR3 plus reference TRBV9 and TRBJ1-2, the full variable domain is DSGVTQTPKHLITATGQRVTLRCSPRSGDLSVYWYQQSLDQGLQFLIQYYNGEERAKGNILERFSAQQFPDLHSELNLSSLELGDSALYFCASSMAREGNYGYTFGSGTRLTVV.

This clone has more than one count but fewer than ten. The rearrangement links TRBV7-9 to TRBJ2-2; maybe TRBD1 (6 bases). Germline loops: CDR1 SEHNR, CDR2 FQNEAQ (reference sequence). V lost 6 bases, J lost 5 bases, and 22 bases lay in between. The CDR3 loop spans 17 amino acids. In nucleotides, the CDR3 is TGTGCCAGCAGTCGAAAGGGGGATGTTGAGGGAACCGGGGAGCTGTTTTTT. Protein: CASSRKGDVEGTGELFF.

J is TRBJ1-5 and V is TRBV6-2 or TRBV6-3; D may be TRBD1 (6 bases). The CDR3 consists of 16 residues. The V and J ends lost 5 bases and 0 bases respectively, with 14 bases between them. Germline lookup yields CDR1 MNHEY and CDR2 SVGEGT. In DNA form, the CDR3 reads TGTGCCAGCAGTCTACAGGGAGCGTATAGCAATCAGCCCCAGCATTTT. Amino acids: CASSLQGAYSNQPQHF.

This clone was observed once. V usage is TRBV6-5 and J usage is TRBJ1-5; the D is unclear. V lost 3 bases to trimming and J lost 9 bases, with 15 bases between them. Germline CDR1 is MNHEY and CDR2 is SVGAGI. The CDR3 loop spans 14 amino acids. The CDR3 DNA sequence: TGTGCCAGCAGTTATACTGTTGGTGGAGGGCCCCAGCATTTT. Protein: CASSYTVGGGPQHF.

The genes are TRBV11-2 and TRBJ1-6; D call uncertain. The CDR3 runs 12 residues. Germline-derived CDR1 and CDR2 are SGHAT and FQNNGV. V was clipped by 3 bases and J by 7 bases, with 4 bases between them. The CDR3 reads CASSFSNSPLHF. The CDR3 nucleotides are TGTGCCAGCAGCTTCTCCAATTCACCCCTCCACTTT. The variable domain in full, with the rest retrieved from reference TRBV11-2 and TRBJ1-6, is EAGVAQSPRYKIIEKRQSVAFWCNPISGHATLYWYQQILGQGPKLLIQFQNNGVVDDSQLPKDRFSAERLKGVDSTLKIQPAKLEDSAVYLCASSFSNSPLHFGNGTRLTVT.

This clone was counted at least ten times. This chain uses TRBV5-1 with TRBJ2-7; the D is unclear. Germline CDR1 SGHRS, CDR2 YFSETQ. The CDR3 has 15 amino acids. V was pared by 4 bases and J by 5 bases, with 19 bases between. CDR3 residues: CASSDDTTNVDEQYF. CDR3 nucleotide sequence: TGCGCCAGCAGCGATGACACGACCAACGTGGACGAGCAGTACTTC.

The chain recombines TRBV6-4 with TRBJ2-1; 10 bases align to TRBD2. Germline V gene lookup returns CDR1 MRHNA and CDR2 SNTAGT. CDR3 length equals 14 residues. V gave up 4 bases and J gave up 7 bases; unmatched junction bases: 4. CDR3 DNA: TGTGCCAGCAGTGCTAGCGGGAGAGAAAATGAGCAGTTCTTC. This translates into CASSASGRENEQFF.

The chain recombines TRBV25-1 with TRBJ2-1; 8 positions match TRBD2. The germline CDR1 and CDR2 sequences are MGHDK and SYGVNS. CDR3 length equals 14 residues. J gave up 4 bases and V 7 bases, and 6 bases lay outside the gene matches. CDR3: CASMKTSGYNEQFF. The CDR3, as DNA: TGTGCCAGCATGAAAACTAGCGGTTACAATGAGCAGTTCTTC.

V gene TRBV2 combines with J gene TRBJ1-5; no clear D gene. CDR3 size: 15 residues. V lost 4 bases and J 2 bases, leaving 12 bases between the germline ends. Germline CDR1 is SNHLY and CDR2 is FYNNEI. The chain's CDR3 is CASSVDNARNQPQHF. CDR3 nucleotides: TGTGCCAGCAGTGTAGACAATGCGCGCAATCAGCCCCAGCATTTT.

The chain employs TRBV5-4 and TRBJ2-7; TRBD2 might be the D (7 bases). Germline assignment: CDR1 SGHNT and CDR2 YYREEE (reference sequence). The CDR3 totals 13 residues. V lost 3 bases and J lost 3, with 10 bases in between. CDR3 sequence: CASSSGGLYEQYF. The CDR3 nucleotides are TGTGCCAGCAGCTCCGGGGGGCTCTACGAGCAGTACTTC.

The chain links TRBV25-1 to TRBJ1-6; 9 positions agree with TRBD1. This CDR3 is built from 18 residues. Trimming took 1 base from V and 9 from J; bases not matched to a gene: 13. The germline CDR1 and CDR2 sequences are MGHDK and SYGVNS. CDR3 in DNA: TGTGCCAGCAGTGAATTCCGAGGAGGGACAGGGTTGTCTTCACCCCTCCACTTT. Translating gives CASSEFRGGTGLSSPLHF.

J is TRBJ1-2 and V is TRBV9; 9 nucleotides match TRBD1. Germline CDR1 and CDR2: SGDLS and YYNGEE. The CDR3 runs to 14 residues. J was trimmed by 6 bases and V by 5 bases; bases with no gene match: 8. The CDR3 DNA reads as TGTGCCAGCAGTGACCCTACAGGGGGCAATGGCTACACCTTC. The encoded protein is CASSDPTGGNGYTF.

The genes are TRBV19 and TRBJ1-2; unclear D gene. Germline V CDR1 and CDR2: LNHDA, SQIVND (reference sequence). The CDR3 is 13 amino acids. The V end lost 1 base, the J end lost 6 bases, and 9 bases lay between the germline ends. The CDR3 protein is CASSIGRFDGYTF. The CDR3 DNA reads as TGTGCCAGTAGTATAGGCAGGTTCGATGGCTACACCTTC.

This clone was counted once. The chain employs TRBV10-3 and TRBJ2-5; TRBD2 agrees at 11 bases. With 7 bases clipped from V and 1 base from J, the junction kept 2 bases outside the gene matches. Germline lookup yields CDR1 ENHRY and CDR2 SYGVKD. This CDR3 contains 14 residues. CDR3 amino acids: CAIKGTSGQETQYF. DNA of the CDR3: TGTGCCATCAAGGGGACTAGCGGCCAAGAGACCCAGTACTTC.

The chain joins TRBV3-1 (or the pseudogene TRBV3-2) to TRBJ2-5, with D maybe TRBD1 (6 bases). The CDR3 consists of 13 residues. V was clipped by 6 bases and J by 3 bases, with 11 bases between them. Looked up from germline, CDR1 is LGHDT and CDR2 is YNNKEL (reference sequence). DNA of the CDR3: TGTGCCAGCAGACTACAGGGTGAAGAGACCCAGTACTTC. Amino acids: CASRLQGEETQYF.

CDR3 DNA sequence: TGTGCCAGCAGCTTAGTGGTGTCCGCGGATACGCAGTATTTT. This sequence encodes CASSLVVSADTQYF. This sequence joins TRBV7-2 and TRBJ2-3; D is uncertain. The V end lost 1 base, the J end lost 6 bases, and 11 bases lay between the germline ends. Germline CDR1 SGHTA, CDR2 FQGNSA. The CDR3 sequence is 14 residues long.

The gene calls are TRBV24-1 and TRBJ1-5; TRBD1 aligns across 8 bases. The CDR3 covers 12 residues. The germline V gene encodes CDR1 KGHDR and CDR2 SFDVKD. Germline trimming cut 6 bases from V and 10 bases from J; bases unmatched to any gene: 4. The CDR3 region has the DNA TGTGCCACCAGTCTACAGGGGGGCCCCCAGCATTTT. Translation gives CATSLQGGPQHF.

The V gene is TRBV19, the J gene TRBJ2-5; TRBD1 agrees at 9 bases. Trimming removed 5 bases from V and 5 bases from J; junction bases left unmatched: 9. This CDR3 is built from 15 residues. Germline lookup yields CDR1 LNHDA and CDR2 SQIVND (reference sequence). The CDR3 loop reads CASSQGTGYGETQYF. CDR3 bases: TGTGCCAGTAGTCAGGGGACAGGGTATGGGGAGACCCAGTACTTC.